This TCR beta chain appears in the sequencing data of a study of T cell changes during pregnancy in multiple sclerosis. V was pared by 3 bases and J by 5 bases, with 10 bases of the junction left unmatched. The CDR3 totals 16 residues. Per the germline V gene, CDR1 is MRHNA and CDR2 is SNTAGT. This clone has a handful of counts. The table came from immunoSEQ multiplex PCR; TCRdb's copy has only in-frame clones and leaves some out. Here the sample spans 35,000 to 45,000 clones, about 88% being singletons. The specimen comprised CD8+ T cells from peripheral blood mononuclear cells, sampled in the first trimester of pregnancy. The chain has TRBV6-4 and TRBJ2-3; 8 bases are shared with TRBD1. The sequence derives from a female donor with multiple sclerosis, enrolled in a pregnancy study. DNA of the CDR3: TGTGCCAGCAGTGAAGGGACAGGTGGAGCAGTAGATACGCAGTATTTT. Translating it yields CASSEGTGGAVDTQYF.